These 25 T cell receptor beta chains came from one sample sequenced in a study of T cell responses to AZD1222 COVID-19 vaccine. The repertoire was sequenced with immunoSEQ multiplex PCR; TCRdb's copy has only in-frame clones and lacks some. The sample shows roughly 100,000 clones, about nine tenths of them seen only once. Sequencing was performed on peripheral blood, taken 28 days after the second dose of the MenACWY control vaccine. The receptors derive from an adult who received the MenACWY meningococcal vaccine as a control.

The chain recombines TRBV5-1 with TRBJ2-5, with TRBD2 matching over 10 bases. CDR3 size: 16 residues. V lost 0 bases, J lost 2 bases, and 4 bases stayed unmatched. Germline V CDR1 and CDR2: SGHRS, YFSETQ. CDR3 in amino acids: CASSLESSGRQETQYF. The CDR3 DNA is TGCGCCAGCAGCTTGGAATCTAGCGGGAGACAAGAGACCCAGTACTTC.

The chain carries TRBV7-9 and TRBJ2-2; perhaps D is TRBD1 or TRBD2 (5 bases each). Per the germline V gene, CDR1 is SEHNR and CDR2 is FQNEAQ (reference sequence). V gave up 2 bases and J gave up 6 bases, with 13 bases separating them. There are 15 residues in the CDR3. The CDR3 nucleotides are TGTGCCAGCAGCTTATTCGAAGAGGGGTCCGGGGAGCTGTTTTTT. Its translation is CASSLFEEGSGELFF.

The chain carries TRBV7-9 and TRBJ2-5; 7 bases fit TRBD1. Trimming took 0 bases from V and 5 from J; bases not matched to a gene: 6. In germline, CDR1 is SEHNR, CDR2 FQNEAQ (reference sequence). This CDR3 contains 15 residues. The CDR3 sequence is CASSLAQGTVETQYF. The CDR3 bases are TGTGCCAGCAGCTTAGCGCAGGGGACAGTCGAGACCCAGTACTTC.

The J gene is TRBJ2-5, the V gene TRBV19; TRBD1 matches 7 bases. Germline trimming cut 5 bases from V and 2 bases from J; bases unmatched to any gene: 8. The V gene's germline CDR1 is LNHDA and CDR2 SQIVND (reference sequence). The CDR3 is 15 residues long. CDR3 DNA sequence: TGTGCCAGTAGTTTGTTCCGGGACAGACAAGAGACCCAGTACTTC. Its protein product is CASSLFRDRQETQYF.

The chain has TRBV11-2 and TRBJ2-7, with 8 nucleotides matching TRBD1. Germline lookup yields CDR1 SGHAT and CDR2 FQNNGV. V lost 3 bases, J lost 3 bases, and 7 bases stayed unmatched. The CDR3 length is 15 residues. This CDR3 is CASSFVQGEIYEQYF. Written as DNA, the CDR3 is TGTGCCAGCAGCTTCGTACAGGGGGAGATCTACGAGCAGTACTTC.

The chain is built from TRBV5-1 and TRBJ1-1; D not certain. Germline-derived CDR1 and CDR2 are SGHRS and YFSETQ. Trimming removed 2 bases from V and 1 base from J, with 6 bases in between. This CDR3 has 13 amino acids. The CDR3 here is CASSFSGNTEAFF. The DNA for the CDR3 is TGCGCCAGCAGCTTCTCAGGGAACACTGAAGCTTTCTTT.

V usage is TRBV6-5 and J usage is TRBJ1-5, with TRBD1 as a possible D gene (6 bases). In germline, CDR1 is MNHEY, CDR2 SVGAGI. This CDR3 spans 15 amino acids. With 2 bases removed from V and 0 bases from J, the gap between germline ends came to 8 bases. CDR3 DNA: TGTGCCAGCAGTTACGGACAGTTTAGCAATCAGCCCCAGCATTTT. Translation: CASSYGQFSNQPQHF.

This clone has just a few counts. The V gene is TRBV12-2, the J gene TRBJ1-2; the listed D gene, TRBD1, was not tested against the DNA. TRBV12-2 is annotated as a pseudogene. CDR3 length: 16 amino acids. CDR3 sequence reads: CASRLGGQGLNYGYTF. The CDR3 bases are TGTGCAAGTCGCTTAGGGGGTCAGGGGCTTAACTATGGCTACACCTTC.

CDR3 nucleotides: TGTGCCAGCAGCCTATCGACAGGGGGCCGGGGCTACACCTTC. Translated, it gives CASSLSTGGRGYTF. J is TRBJ1-2 and V is TRBV3-1 (or the pseudogene TRBV3-2), with 10 nucleotides matching TRBD1. J gave up 8 bases and V 4 bases, and 7 bases lay outside the gene matches. This CDR3 has 14 amino acids. CDR1 is LGHDT, CDR2 YNNKEL, per germline (reference sequence).

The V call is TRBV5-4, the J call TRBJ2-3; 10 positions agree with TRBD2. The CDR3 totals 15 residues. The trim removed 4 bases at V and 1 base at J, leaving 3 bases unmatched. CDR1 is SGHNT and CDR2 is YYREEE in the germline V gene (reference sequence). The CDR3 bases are TGTGCCAGCAGCCATACTAGCGGGGGCACAGATACGCAGTATTTT. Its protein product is CASSHTSGGTDTQYF.

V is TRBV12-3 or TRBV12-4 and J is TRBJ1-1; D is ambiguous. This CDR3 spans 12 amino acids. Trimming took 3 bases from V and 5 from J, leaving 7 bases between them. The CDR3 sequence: CASSFRGTEAFF. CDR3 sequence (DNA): TGTGCCAGCAGTTTTCGGGGAACTGAAGCTTTCTTT.

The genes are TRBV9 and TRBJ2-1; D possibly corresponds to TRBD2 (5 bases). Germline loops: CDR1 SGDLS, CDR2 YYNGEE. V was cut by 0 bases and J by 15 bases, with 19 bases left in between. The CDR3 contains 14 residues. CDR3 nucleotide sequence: TGTGCCAGCAGCGTAGCGTTAGAGGGAACCGGACCGTTCTTC. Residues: CASSVALEGTGPFF.

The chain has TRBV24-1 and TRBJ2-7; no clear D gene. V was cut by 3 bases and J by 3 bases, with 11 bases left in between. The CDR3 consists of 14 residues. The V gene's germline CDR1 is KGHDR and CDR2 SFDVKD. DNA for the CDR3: TGTGCCACCAGTGATCCTGACAATTTCTACGAGCAGTACTTC. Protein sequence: CATSDPDNFYEQYF.

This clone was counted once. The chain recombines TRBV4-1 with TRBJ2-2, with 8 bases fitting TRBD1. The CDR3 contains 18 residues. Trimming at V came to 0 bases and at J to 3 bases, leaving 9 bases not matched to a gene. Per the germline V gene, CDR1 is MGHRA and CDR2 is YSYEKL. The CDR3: CASSQDQAGGAYTGELFF. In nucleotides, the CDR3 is TGCGCCAGCAGCCAAGATCAGGCAGGGGGCGCCTACACCGGGGAGCTGTTTTTT.

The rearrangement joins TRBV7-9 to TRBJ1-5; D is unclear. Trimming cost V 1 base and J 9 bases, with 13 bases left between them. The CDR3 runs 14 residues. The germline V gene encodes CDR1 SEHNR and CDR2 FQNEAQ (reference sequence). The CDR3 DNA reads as TGTGCCAGCAGCTTAGGGGGAGGGAACCTGCCCCAGCATTTT. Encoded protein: CASSLGGGNLPQHF.

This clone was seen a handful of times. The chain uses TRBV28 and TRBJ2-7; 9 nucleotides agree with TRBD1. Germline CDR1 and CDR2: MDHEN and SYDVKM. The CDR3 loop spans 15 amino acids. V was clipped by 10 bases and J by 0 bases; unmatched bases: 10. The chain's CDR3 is CATYPGTGTSYEQYF. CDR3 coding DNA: TGTGCCACCTACCCGGGGACAGGGACCTCCTACGAGCAGTACTTC.

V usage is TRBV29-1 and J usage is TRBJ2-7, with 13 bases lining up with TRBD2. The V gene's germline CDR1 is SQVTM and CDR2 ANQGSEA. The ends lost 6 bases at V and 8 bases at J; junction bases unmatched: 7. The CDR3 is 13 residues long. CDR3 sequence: CSVELAGGQKQYF. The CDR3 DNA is TGCAGCGTCGAACTAGCGGGGGGGCAGAAGCAGTACTTC.

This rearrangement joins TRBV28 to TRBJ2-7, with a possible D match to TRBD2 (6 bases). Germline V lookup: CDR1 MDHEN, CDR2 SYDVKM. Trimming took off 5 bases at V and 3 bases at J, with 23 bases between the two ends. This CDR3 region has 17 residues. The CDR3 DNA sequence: TGTGCCAGCAGTCGCTTAGGAGGGTCCCTTTGGCTCTACGAGCAGTACTTC. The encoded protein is CASSRLGGSLWLYEQYF.

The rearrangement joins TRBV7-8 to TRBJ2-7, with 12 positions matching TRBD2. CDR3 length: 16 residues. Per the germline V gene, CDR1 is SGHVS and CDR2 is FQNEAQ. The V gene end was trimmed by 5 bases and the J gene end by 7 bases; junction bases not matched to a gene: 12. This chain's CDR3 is CASSPPGLAGTQEQYF. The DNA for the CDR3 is TGTGCCAGCAGCCCTCCTGGACTAGCGGGGACGCAAGAGCAGTACTTC.

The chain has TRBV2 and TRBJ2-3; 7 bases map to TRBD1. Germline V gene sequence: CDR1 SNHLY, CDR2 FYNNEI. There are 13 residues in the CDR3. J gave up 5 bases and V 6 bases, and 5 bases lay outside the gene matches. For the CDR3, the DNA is TGTGCCAGCAGGGTCAGACAGGGAGATACGCAGTATTTT. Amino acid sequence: CASRVRQGDTQYF.

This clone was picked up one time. The CDR3 DNA is TGTGCCAGCAGCTTCAGGGGGCAAGGGGCCAACGTCCTGACTTTC. It encodes CASSFRGQGANVLTF. This chain connects TRBV5-5 to TRBJ2-6; TRBD1 matches at 8 bases. Germline CDR1 is SGHKS and CDR2 is YYEKEE (reference sequence). With V trimmed by 2 bases and J by 4 bases, 2 bases remained unmatched. This CDR3 spans 15 amino acids.

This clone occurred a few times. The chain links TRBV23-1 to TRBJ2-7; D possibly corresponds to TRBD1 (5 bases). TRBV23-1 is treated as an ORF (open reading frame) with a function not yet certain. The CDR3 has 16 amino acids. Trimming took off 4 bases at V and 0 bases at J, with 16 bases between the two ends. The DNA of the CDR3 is TGCGCCAGCAGTCCCCCGAGCCAGGGCGACTCCTACGAGCAGTACTTC. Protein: CASSPPSQGDSYEQYF.

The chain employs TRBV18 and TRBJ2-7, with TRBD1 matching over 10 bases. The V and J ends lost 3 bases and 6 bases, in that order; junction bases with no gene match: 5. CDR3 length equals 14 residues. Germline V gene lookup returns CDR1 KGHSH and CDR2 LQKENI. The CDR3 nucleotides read TGTGCCAGCTCACCTTCCGGGACAGGGGTCGAGCAGTACTTC. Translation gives CASSPSGTGVEQYF. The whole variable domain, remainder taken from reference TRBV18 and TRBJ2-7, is NAGVMQNPRHLVRRRGQEARLRCSPMKGHSHVYWYRQLPEEGLKFMVYLQKENIIDESGMPKERFSAEFPKEGPSILRIQQVVRGDSAAYFCASSPSGTGVEQYFGPGTRLTVT.

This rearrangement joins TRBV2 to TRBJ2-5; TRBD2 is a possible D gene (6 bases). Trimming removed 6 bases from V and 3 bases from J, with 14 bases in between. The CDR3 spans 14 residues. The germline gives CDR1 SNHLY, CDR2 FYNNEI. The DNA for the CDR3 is TGTGCCAGCAGCCGACGGAGGGCCGAAGAGACCCAGTACTTC. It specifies CASSRRRAEETQYF.

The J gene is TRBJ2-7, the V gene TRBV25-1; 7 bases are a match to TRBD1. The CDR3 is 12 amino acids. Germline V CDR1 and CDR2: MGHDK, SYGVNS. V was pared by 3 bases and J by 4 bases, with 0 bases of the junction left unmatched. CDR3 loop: CASSDRGYEQYF. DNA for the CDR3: TGTGCCAGCAGTGACAGGGGGTACGAGCAGTACTTC.